Below, 7 T cell receptor beta chains from the same sample are listed, as sequenced in a study of early T cells in non-severe SARS-CoV-2 infection. TCRdb reprocessed the 5' RACE reads via MiXCR and lists one record per CDR3 protein. The profile covers tens of thousands of distinct CDR3 sequences, with around 5.4% appearing a single time and approximately 6.6% taken by the ten largest. The material sequenced was whole blood. The receptors were gathered from an adult who was a healthcare worker with PCR-confirmed SARS-CoV-2 infection or an uninfected control (not recorded which).

This clonotype came up many times. The CDR3 region has the DNA TGTGCCAGCTCCGGACAGTCAGCCGACAATCAGCCCCAGCATTTT. Translating gives CASSGQSADNQPQHF. V and J are TRBV2 and TRBJ1-5; a weak D match, TRBD1 (6 bases). Germline CDR1 and CDR2: SNHLY and FYNNEI. This CDR3 comprises 15 residues. Between the trimmed V and J ends, which lost 8 bases and 3 bases, there was a span of 17 bases.

This sequence joins TRBV5-5 and TRBJ2-3; TRBD2 agrees at 13 bases. The germline V gene has CDR1 SGHKS and CDR2 YYEKEE (reference sequence). After removal of 4 bases from V and 1 base from J, the junction contained 3 bases not matched to a gene. The CDR3 spans 16 residues. The CDR3: CASSKGLAGGTDTQYF. As DNA, the CDR3 is TGTGCCAGCAGCAAAGGACTAGCGGGAGGCACAGATACGCAGTATTTT.

This clonotype has a count of ten or more. The rearrangement joins TRBV29-1 to TRBJ2-1, with D perhaps matching TRBD2 (6 bases). CDR3 length: 13 residues. CDR1 and CDR2 from the germline V gene are SQVTM and ANQGSEA. Trimming removed 5 bases at V and 8 bases at J, with 16 bases between. The CDR3 protein is CSVRRAEWDEQFF. In DNA, the CDR3 is TGCAGCGTTCGGAGGGCCGAGTGGGATGAGCAGTTCTTC.

CDR3 DNA sequence: TGTGCCAGCAGCTTAAGGCATCGGGACTACGAGCAGTACTTC. As protein: CASSLRHRDYEQYF. V is TRBV11-2 and J is TRBJ2-7; perhaps TRBD2 as D (5 bases). The germline V and J ends were trimmed by 2 bases and 3 bases, with 11 bases remaining between them. CDR3 length: 14 residues. Germline assignment: CDR1 SGHAT and CDR2 FQNNGV.

This clonotype was seen at least ten times. The rearrangement links TRBV7-2 to TRBJ2-2, with TRBD1 matching over 11 bases. Germline CDR1 and CDR2: SGHTA and FQGNSA. CDR3 size: 16 residues. V dropped 5 bases and J dropped 5; count of bases not matched to a gene: 7. The CDR3 reads CASSEDRGLLTGELFF. The CDR3 nucleotides read TGTGCCAGCAGCGAGGACAGGGGGCTATTAACCGGGGAGCTGTTTTTT.

In the case of this clonotype: A junction end diverges from the germline sequence, so it may reflect a read error. The CDR3 DNA is TGCGCCGGCAGCCAACAGGGAGGACAGCCCCAGCATTTT. Protein: CAGSQQGGQPQHF. The rearrangement joins TRBV4-1 to TRBJ1-5; D perhaps matches TRBD1 (6 bases). CDR1 is MGHRA, CDR2 YSYEKL, per germline. This CDR3 has 13 residues.

This clonotype was detected ten times or more. V usage is TRBV3-1 and J usage is TRBJ2-1; 11 bases are shared with TRBD2. Germline CDR1 LGHDT, CDR2 YNNKEL (reference sequence). The CDR3 totals 17 residues. V shed 2 bases and J 10 bases; nucleotides not matched to a gene: 13. CDR3 in DNA: TGTGCCAGCAGCCAATACTCCCAGGGGCTAGCGGGAGGAGAGCAGTTCTTC. Encoded protein: CASSQYSQGLAGGEQFF.